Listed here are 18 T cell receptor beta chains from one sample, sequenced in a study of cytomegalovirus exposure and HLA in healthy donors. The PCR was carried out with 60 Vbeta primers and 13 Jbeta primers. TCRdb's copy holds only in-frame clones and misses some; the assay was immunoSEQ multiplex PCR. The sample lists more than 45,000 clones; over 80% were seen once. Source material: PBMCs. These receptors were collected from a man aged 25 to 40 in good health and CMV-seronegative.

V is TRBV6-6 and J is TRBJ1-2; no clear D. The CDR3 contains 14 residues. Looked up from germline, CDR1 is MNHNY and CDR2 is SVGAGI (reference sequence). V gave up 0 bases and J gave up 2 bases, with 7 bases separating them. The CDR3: CASSYSGGNYGYTF. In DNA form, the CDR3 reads TGTGCCAGCAGTTACTCCGGCGGGAACTATGGCTACACCTTC.

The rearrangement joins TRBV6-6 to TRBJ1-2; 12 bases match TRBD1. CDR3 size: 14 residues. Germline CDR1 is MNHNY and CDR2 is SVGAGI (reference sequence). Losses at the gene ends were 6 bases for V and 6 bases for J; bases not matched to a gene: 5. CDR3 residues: CASSPGTGGDGYTF. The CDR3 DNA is TGTGCCAGCAGCCCCGGGACAGGGGGCGATGGCTACACCTTC.

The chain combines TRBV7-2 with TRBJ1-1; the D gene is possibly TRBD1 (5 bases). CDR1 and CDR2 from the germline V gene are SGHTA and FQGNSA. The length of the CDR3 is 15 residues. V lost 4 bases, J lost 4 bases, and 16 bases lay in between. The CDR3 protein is CASSSLGGEGTEAFF. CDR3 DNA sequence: TGTGCCAGCAGCTCCCTGGGGGGGGAAGGCACTGAAGCTTTCTTT.

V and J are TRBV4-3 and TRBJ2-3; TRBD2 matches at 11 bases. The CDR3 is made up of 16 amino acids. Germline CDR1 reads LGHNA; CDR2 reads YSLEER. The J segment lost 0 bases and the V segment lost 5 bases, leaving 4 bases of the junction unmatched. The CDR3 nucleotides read TGCGCCAGCAGCAAACGGACTAGCGGGAGCACAGATACGCAGTATTTT. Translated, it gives CASSKRTSGSTDTQYF.

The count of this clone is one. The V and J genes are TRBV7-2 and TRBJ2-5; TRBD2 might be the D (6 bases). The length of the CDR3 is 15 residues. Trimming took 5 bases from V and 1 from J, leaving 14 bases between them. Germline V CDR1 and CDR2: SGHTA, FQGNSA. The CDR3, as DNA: TGTGCCAGCAGCAAAAGAGGGACTGGCCAAGAGACCCAGTACTTC. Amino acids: CASSKRGTGQETQYF.

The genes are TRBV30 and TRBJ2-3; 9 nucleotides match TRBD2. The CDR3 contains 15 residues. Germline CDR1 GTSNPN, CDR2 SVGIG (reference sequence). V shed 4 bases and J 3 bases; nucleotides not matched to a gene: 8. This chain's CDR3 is CAWTRSGSLTDTQYF. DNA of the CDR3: TGTGCCTGGACCCGTAGCGGGAGTTTAACAGATACGCAGTATTTT.

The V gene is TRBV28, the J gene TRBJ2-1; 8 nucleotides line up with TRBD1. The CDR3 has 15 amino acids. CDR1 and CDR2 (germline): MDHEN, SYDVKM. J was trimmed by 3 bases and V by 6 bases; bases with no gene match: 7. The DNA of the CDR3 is TGTGCCAGCAGCCCCGACAGGGGAGGCTACAATGAGCAGTTCTTC. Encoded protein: CASSPDRGGYNEQFF.

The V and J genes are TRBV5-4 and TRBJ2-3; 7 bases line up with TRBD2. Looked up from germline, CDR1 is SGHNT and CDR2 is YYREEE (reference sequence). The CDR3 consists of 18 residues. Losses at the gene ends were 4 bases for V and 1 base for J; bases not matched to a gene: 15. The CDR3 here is CASSVDGVAGDRTDTQYF. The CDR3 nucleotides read TGTGCCAGCAGCGTGGACGGGGTAGCGGGTGATCGCACAGATACGCAGTATTTT.

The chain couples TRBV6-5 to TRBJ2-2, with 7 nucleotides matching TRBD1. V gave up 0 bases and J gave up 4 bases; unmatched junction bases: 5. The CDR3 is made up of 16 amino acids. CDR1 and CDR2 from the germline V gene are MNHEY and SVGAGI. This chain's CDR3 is CASSYSPGQITGELFF. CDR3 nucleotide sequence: TGTGCCAGCAGTTACTCCCCGGGACAGATCACCGGGGAGCTGTTTTTT.

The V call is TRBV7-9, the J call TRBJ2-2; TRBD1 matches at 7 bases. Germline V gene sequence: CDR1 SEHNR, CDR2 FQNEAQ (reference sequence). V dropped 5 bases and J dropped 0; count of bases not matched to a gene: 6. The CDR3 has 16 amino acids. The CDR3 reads CASSAHRGANTGELFF. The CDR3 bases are TGTGCCAGCAGCGCCCACAGGGGAGCGAACACCGGGGAGCTGTTTTTT.

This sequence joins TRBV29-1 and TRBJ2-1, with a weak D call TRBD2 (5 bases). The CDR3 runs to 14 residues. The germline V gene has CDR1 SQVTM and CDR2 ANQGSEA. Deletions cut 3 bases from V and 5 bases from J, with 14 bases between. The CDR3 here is CSVDGVRADNEQFF. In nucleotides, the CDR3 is TGCAGCGTTGACGGGGTAAGGGCCGACAATGAGCAGTTCTTC.

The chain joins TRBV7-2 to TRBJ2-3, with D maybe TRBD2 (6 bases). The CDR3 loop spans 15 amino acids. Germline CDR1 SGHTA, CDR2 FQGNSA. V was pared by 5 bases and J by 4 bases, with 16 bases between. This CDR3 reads CASSVGSRGPDTQYF. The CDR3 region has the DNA TGTGCCAGCAGCGTCGGGAGCAGAGGGCCAGATACGCAGTATTTT.

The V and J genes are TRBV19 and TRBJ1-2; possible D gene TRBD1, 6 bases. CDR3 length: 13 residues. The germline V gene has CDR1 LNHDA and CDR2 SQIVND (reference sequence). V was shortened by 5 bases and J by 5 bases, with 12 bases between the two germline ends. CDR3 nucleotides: TGTGCCAGTAGTGGGGGCGTTGGGTATGGCTACACCTTC. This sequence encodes CASSGGVGYGYTF.

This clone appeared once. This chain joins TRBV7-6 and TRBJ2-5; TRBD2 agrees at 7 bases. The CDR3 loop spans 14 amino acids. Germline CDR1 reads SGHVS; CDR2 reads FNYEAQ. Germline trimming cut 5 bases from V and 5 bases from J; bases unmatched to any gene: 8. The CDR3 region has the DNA TGTGCCAGCAGCCAGAGCGGGGAGGGGGAGACCCAGTACTTC. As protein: CASSQSGEGETQYF.

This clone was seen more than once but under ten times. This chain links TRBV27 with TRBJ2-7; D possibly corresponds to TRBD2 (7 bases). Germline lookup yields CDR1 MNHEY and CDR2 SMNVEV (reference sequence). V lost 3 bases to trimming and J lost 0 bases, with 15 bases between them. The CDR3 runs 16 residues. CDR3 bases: TGTGCCAGCAGTTTTGGGGGGGGCCCCTCCTCCTACGAGCAGTACTTC. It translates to CASSFGGGPSSYEQYF.

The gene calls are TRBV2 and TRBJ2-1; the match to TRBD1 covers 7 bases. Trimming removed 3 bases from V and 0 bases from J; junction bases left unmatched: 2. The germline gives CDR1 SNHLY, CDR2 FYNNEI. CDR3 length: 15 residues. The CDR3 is CASSEGQSSYNEQFF. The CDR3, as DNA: TGTGCCAGCAGTGAGGGACAGAGCTCCTACAATGAGCAGTTCTTC.

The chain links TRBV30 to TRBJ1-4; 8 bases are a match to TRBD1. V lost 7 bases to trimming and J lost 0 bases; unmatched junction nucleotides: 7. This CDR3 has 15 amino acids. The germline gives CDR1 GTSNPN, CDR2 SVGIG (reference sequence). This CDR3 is CASSGGDATNEKLFF. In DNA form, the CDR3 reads TGTGCCTCATCAGGGGGCGATGCAACTAATGAAAAACTGTTTTTT.

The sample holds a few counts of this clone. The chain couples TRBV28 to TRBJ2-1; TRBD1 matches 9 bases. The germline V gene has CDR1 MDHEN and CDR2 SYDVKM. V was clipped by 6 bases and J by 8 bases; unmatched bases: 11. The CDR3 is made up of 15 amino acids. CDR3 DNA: TGTGCCAGCAGGAACCGGGACAGGGTCGGTGATGAGCAGTTCTTC. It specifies CASRNRDRVGDEQFF. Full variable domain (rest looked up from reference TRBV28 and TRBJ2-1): DVKVTQSSRYLVKRTGEKVFLECVQDMDHENMFWYRQDPGLGLRLIYFSYDVKMKEKGDIPEGYSVSREKKERFSLILESASTNQTSMYLCASRNRDRVGDEQFFGPGTRLTVL.